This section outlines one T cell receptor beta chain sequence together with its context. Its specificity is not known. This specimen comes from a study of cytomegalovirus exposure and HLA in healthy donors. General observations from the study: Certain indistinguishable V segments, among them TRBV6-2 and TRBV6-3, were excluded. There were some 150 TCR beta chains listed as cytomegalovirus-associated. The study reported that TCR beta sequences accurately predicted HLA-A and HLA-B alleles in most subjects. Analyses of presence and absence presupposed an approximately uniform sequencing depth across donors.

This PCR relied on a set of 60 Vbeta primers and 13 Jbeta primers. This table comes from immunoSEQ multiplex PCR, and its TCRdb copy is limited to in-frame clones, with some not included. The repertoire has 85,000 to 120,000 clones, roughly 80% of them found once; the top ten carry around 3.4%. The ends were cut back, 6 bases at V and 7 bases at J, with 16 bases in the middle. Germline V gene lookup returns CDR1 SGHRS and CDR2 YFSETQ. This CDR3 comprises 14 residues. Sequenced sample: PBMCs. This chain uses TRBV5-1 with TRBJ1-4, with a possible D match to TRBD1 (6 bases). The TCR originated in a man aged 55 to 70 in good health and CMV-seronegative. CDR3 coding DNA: TGCGCCAGCACCCCCACAGGGAGTGGTGAAAAACTGTTTTTT. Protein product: CASTPTGSGEKLFF.